The clone carrying this T cell receptor beta chain was recorded a few times. Trimming removed 4 bases at V and 6 bases at J, with 12 bases between. The CDR3 sequence is 13 residues long. This sample was taken from a study of T and B cells in COVID-19 patients. TRB was amplified from roughly 250-500 ng of blood genomic DNA. Multiplex PCR with BIOMED2 TRB-A/B primer pools amplified TRB rearrangements. TCRdb independently ran MiXCR on the multiplex PCR reads; one entry per CDR3 protein. The data show 17,000 or so distinct CDR3 sequences, just over 35% seen once. This receptor was identified in a human donor with active COVID-19. Sample: blood. This chain uses TRBV12-3 or TRBV12-4 with TRBJ1-2; no clear D. The CDR3 sequence: CASSSQHRNGYTF. The CDR3 DNA sequence: TGTGCCAGCAGTTCCCAGCATCGAAATGGCTACACCTTC.